Each of the 12 T cell receptor beta chains below was sequenced from the same sample in a study of blood T cell repertoires in COVID-19. Some clones are missing from TCRdb's copy, which holds only in-frame ones; the method was immunoSEQ multiplex PCR. The profile shows approximately 290,000 clones, more than 85% of them singletons. Sample: peripheral blood. The source of these receptors is a man younger than 40 with acute or convalescent COVID-19.

This chain joins TRBV7-9 and TRBJ2-1; 12 positions agree with TRBD2. The CDR3 sequence is 18 residues long. From germline, CDR1 is SEHNR and CDR2 FQNEAQ (reference sequence). After removal of 6 bases from V and 0 bases from J, the junction contained 9 bases not matched to a gene. Written as DNA, the CDR3 is TGTGCCAGCAGTTCGACTAGCGGGGGAACCTTCTCCTACAATGAGCAGTTCTTC. This translates into CASSSTSGGTFSYNEQFF.

V gene TRBV2 combines with J gene TRBJ2-1, with 7 positions matching TRBD2. The CDR3 consists of 13 residues. Per germline, CDR1 SNHLY and CDR2 FYNNEI. V was clipped by 0 bases and J by 15 bases; unmatched bases: 8. In nucleotides, the CDR3 is TGTGCCAGCAGTGAAGCGGCTGCGGGAGATCGGTTCTTC. This codes for CASSEAAAGDRFF. Using reference TRBV2 and TRBJ2-1 for the parts outside the CDR3, the full variable domain is EPEVTQTPSHQVTQMGQEVILRCVPISNHLYFYWYRQILGQKVEFLVSFYNNEISEKSEIFDDQFSVERPDGSNFTLKIRSTKLEDSAMYFCASSEAAAGDRFFGPGTRLTVL.

The chain links TRBV5-1 to TRBJ2-7; maybe TRBD1 (6 bases). Germline V CDR1 and CDR2: SGHRS, YFSETQ. CDR3 length: 15 residues. V shed 1 base and J shed 3 bases, with 14 bases lying between them. This CDR3 reads CASSLSGGNIYEQYF. CDR3 coding DNA: TGCGCCAGCAGCTTGTCTGGGGGCAATATCTACGAGCAGTACTTC.

This chain links TRBV13 with TRBJ2-7, with TRBD2 matching 16 bases. Germline V gene data show CDR1 as PRHDT and CDR2 as FYEKMQ (reference sequence). This CDR3 spans 17 amino acids. The ends lost 5 bases at V and 3 bases at J; junction bases unmatched: 7. Here the CDR3 DNA reads TGTGCCAGCAGCCCGGGACTAGCGGGAGGGGGAAACTACGAGCAGTACTTC. Translating gives CASSPGLAGGGNYEQYF.

Regarding this clone: A read error may produce the germline difference seen at one junction end. This chain links TRBV7-9 with TRBJ1-3; 7 positions agree with TRBD1. CDR3 length: 16 residues. The germline CDR1 and CDR2 sequences are SEHNR and FQNEAQ (reference sequence). CDR3 region: CASGFTGVTSGNTIYF. For the CDR3, the DNA is TGTGCCAGCGGCTTCACAGGGGTTACCTCTGGAAACACCATATATTTT.

The chain uses TRBV18 and TRBJ1-2; 7 positions agree with TRBD1. In germline, CDR1 is KGHSH, CDR2 LQKENI. This CDR3 has 14 amino acids. The V segment lost 5 bases and the J segment 5 bases; nucleotides outside the gene matches: 8. The CDR3 DNA reads TGTGCCAGCTCATCGACAGGGAGTAGATATGGCTACACCTTC. Translation gives CASSSTGSRYGYTF.

The chain has TRBV6-5 and TRBJ1-6; 7 bases line up with TRBD1. The CDR3 is made up of 13 amino acids. Germline CDR1 and CDR2: MNHEY and SVGAGI. After removal of 7 bases from V and 6 bases from J, the junction contained 3 bases not matched to a gene. DNA of the CDR3: TGTGCCAGCATAAACAGGGGTAATTCACCCCTCCACTTT. Translated, it gives CASINRGNSPLHF.

The chain couples TRBV9 to TRBJ1-6; D not certain. The germline V gene has CDR1 SGDLS and CDR2 YYNGEE. Trimming took 0 bases from V and 9 from J, leaving 4 bases between them. The CDR3 runs to 12 residues. This CDR3 reads CASSVGGSPLHF. CDR3 coding DNA: TGTGCCAGCAGCGTAGGAGGTTCACCCCTCCACTTT.

This clone was seen only once. J is TRBJ1-1 and V is TRBV5-5, with 8 bases that match TRBD1. CDR3 length: 13 residues. Germline V gives CDR1 SGHKS, CDR2 YYEKEE (reference sequence). The J segment lost 8 bases and the V segment lost 3 bases, leaving 6 bases of the junction unmatched. The CDR3 is CASSSQGAGEAFF. The CDR3 DNA reads TGTGCCAGCAGCTCGCAGGGGGCCGGCGAAGCTTTCTTT.

This clone was detected only a few times. The chain recombines TRBV19 with TRBJ2-1; 7 positions match TRBD2. The CDR3 sequence is 17 residues long. V trimming: 1 base; J trimming: 3 bases; junction bases outside the gene matches: 9. Germline assignment: CDR1 LNHDA and CDR2 SQIVND (reference sequence). The CDR3 protein is CASSIVPGLMYYNEQFF. The CDR3 DNA reads TGTGCCAGTAGTATAGTTCCGGGACTAATGTACTACAATGAGCAGTTCTTC. The full variable domain, in which reference TRBV19 and TRBJ2-1 provide the parts outside the CDR3, is DGGITQSPKYLFRKEGQNVTLSCEQNLNHDAMYWYRQDPGQGLRLIYYSQIVNDFQKGDIAEGYSVSREKKESFPLTVTSAQKNPTAFYLCASSIVPGLMYYNEQFFGPGTRLTVL.

The J gene is TRBJ2-3, the V gene TRBV28; no reliable D call. Germline V CDR1 and CDR2: MDHEN, SYDVKM. V lost 5 bases and J lost 6, with 15 bases in between. CDR3 length equals 14 residues. This CDR3 reads CASSLLKNGDTQYF. CDR3 sequence (DNA): TGTGCCAGCAGTCTTTTAAAAAACGGGGATACGCAGTATTTT.

This sequence joins TRBV5-1 and TRBJ2-7; possibly TRBD1 for D (6 bases). Germline-derived CDR1 and CDR2 are SGHRS and YFSETQ. This CDR3 contains 14 residues. The V end was cut by 2 bases, the J end by 2 bases, with 11 bases between. In DNA, the CDR3 is TGCGCCAGCAGCTTAGGGGGATCCGCCTACGAGCAGTACTTC. Translated, it gives CASSLGGSAYEQYF. The entire variable domain, with the rest obtained from reference TRBV5-1 and TRBJ2-7, is as follows: KAGVTQTPRYLIKTRGQQVTLSCSPISGHRSVSWYQQTPGQGLQFLFEYFSETQRNKGNFPGRFSGRQFSNSRSEMNVSTLELGDSALYLCASSLGGSAYEQYFGPGTRLTVT.